The T cell receptor (beta chain) described here comes from a study of monozygotic twins with cystic fibrosis. Overall study results and limits: J usage was most co-twin-similar in 8 of 16 pairs, V in 13.

The CDR3 loop spans 16 amino acids. J was trimmed by 6 bases and V by 5 bases; bases with no gene match: 10. Germline V CDR1 and CDR2: SNHLY, FYNNEI. Some clones are missing from TCRdb's copy, which holds only in-frame ones; the method was immunoSEQ multiplex PCR. The sample has more than 12,000 clones; 70% to 90% are singletons. Worth noting for this clone: Its antigen is currently unknown.

The chain employs TRBV2 and TRBJ1-4, with TRBD1 matching over 9 bases. The sequence was collected from a boy aged 5 to 17 with cystic fibrosis. Sequencing was done on a sample of blood. CDR3 DNA sequence: TGTGCCAGCAGTTTATACCCGGGACAGGGTTATGAAAAACTGTTTTTT. Its protein product is CASSLYPGQGYEKLFF.